This TCR beta chain stems from a study of blood T cell repertoires in COVID-19 (dated by TCRdb to about 2020). For context, the study as a whole: Samples from collaborators originated in the United States, Italy and Spain and spanned both the acute and convalescent phases of COVID-19. The prospective study material was composed of cDNA or gDNA derived from T cells, B-cell-depleted T cells, or PBMCs. The dataset comprised deeply sampled blood TCRbeta repertoires from subjects exposed to, actively infected with, or recovered from COVID-19. A freely available public database, intended as a resource for researchers studying the immune response to SARS-CoV-2, is where the repertoires were released. Samples came from the ongoing ImmuneRACE study (first 160 participants) plus 1,254 subjects from 6 global collaborators. The sample metadata nearly always contained a de-identified subject ID, COVID-19 status, age in years and sex. Where available, HLA class I and class II types were taken from metadata supplied by the sample provider and were not determined by assay-based typing. The investigation overall reported the following: The quantity of clinical and demographic metadata differed by source and by participant and was supplied without curation.

Taken from cysteine to phenylalanine, the CDR3 has 11 residues. CDR3 DNA is the only sequence kept; it has 33 bases, read in frame from the first base. The germline V end is reduced by 8 bases and the J end by 8 bases; junction bases left unmatched: 1. CDR1 MDHEN and CDR2 SYDVKM are derived from the germline V gene. Whole blood was collected in K2EDTA tubes by collaborating institutions according to the institutions' own protocols. Collaborator samples were shipped for TCRbeta analysis as frozen whole blood, isolated PBMCs, or DNA extracted from either sample type. TCRbeta CDR3 regions were amplified from genomic DNA using the immunoSEQ Assay, a bias-controlled multiplex PCR. Under the source paper's analysis protocol: Nucleated cell counts per sample were estimated from amplification of reference gene primers within the assay. To quantify the absolute abundance of each unique TCRbeta CDR3 rearrangement, sequence reads were collapsed and filtered. For each sample, productive Simpson clonality was calculated as the square root of Simpson's diversity index across productive rearrangements. In TCRdb, the immuneACCESS table is reduced to in-frame sequences with V and J assigned. These tables do not hold every clone; where another copy was compared, an unresolved V gene accounts for under half, and the others remain unexplained. Clone size and V and J calls were adopted from that table, with D and trimming inferred from the DNA. The sample records roughly 34,000 clones, 87% of which are singletons. The leading ten clones occupy around 9.1% of the sample.

As concerns this clone: Its target antigen remains unknown. Base qualities were left out, and no much larger clone turns up one base away.

This TCR was sampled from an elderly man with active COVID-19. Recombination connected TRBV28 to TRBJ1-1; 11 nucleotides in the junction match TRBD1. Source material: peripheral blood. The DNA sequence is TGTGCCAGCGGGACAGGGGGGGAAGCTTTCTTT. Translated, it reads CASGTGGEAFF. The entire variable domain, with the stretches around the CDR3 drawn from the reference TRBV28 and TRBJ1-1 proteins, is DVKVTQSSRYLVKRTGEKVFLECVQDMDHENMFWYRQDPGLGLRLIYFSYDVKMKEKGDIPEGYSVSREKKERFSLILESASTNQTSMYLCASGTGGEAFFGQGTRLTVV.